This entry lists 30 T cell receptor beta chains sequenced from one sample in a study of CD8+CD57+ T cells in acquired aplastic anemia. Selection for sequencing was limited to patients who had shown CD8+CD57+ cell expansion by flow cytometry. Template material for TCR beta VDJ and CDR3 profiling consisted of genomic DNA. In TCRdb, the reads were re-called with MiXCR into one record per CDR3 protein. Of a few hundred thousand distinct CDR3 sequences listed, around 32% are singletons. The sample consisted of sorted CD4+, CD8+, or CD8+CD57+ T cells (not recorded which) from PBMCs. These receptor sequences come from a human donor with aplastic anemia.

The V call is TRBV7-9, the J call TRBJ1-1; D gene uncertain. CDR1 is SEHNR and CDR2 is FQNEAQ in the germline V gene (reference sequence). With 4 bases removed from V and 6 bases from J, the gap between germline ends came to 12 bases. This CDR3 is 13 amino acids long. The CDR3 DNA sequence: TGTGCCAGCAGCTCACCATTGGCGGCTGAAGCTTTCTTT. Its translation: CASSSPLAAEAFF.

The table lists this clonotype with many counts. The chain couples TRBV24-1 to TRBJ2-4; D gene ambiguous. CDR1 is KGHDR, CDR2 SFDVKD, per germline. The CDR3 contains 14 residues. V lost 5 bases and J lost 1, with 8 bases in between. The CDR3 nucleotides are TGTGCCACCAGTGGACGGGTGGCCAAAAACATTCAGTACTTC. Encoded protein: CATSGRVAKNIQYF.

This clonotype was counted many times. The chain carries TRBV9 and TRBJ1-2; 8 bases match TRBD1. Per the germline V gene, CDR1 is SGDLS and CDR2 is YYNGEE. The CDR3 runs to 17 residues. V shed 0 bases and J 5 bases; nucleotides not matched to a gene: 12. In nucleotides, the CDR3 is TGTGCCAGCAGCGTAGCCCGGGACAGGAGGAAGGGATATGGCTACACCTTC. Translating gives CASSVARDRRKGYGYTF.

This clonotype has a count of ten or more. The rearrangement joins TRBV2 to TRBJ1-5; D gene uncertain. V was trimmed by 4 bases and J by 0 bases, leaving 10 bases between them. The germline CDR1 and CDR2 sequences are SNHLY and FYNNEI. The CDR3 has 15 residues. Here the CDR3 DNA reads TGTGCCAGCAGTGGCGAGGGCGGTAGCAATCAGCCCCAGCATTTT. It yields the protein CASSGEGGSNQPQHF.

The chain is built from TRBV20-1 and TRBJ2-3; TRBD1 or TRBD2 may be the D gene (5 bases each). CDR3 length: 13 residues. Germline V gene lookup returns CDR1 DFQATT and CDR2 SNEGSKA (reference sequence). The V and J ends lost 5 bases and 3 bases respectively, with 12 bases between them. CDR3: CSARDGQTDTQYF. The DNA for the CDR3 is TGCAGTGCTCGGGACGGGCAAACAGATACGCAGTATTTT.

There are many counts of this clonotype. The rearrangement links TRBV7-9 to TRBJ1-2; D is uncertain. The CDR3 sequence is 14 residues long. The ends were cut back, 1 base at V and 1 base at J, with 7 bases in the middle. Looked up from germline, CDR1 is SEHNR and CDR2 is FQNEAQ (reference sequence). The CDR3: CASSLGGVNYGYTF. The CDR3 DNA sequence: TGTGCCAGCAGCTTAGGCGGGGTTAACTATGGCTACACCTTC. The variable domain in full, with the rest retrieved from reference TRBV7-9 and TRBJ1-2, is DTGVSQNPRHKITKRGQNVTFRCDPISEHNRLYWYRQTLGQGPEFLTYFQNEAQLEKSRLLSDRFSAERPKGSFSTLEIQRTEQGDSAMYLCASSLGGVNYGYTFGSGTRLTVV.

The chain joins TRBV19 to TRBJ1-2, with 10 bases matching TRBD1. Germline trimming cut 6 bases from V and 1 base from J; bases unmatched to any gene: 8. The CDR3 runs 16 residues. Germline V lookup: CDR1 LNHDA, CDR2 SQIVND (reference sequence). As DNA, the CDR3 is TGTGCCAGTAGGGGAGGCCGGGACAGGGGTAACTATGGCTACACCTTC. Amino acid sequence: CASRGGRDRGNYGYTF.

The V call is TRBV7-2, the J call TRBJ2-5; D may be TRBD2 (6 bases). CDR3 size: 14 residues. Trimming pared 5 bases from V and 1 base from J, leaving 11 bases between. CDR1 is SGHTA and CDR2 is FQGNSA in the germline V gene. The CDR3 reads CASSKTSTQETQYF. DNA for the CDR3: TGTGCCAGCAGCAAGACTAGTACCCAAGAGACCCAGTACTTC.

CDR3 DNA sequence: TGTGCCAGTAGCGAAGGGACGGCTTTCCGCTATAATGAAAAACTGTTTTTT. This gives the protein CASSEGTAFRYNEKLFF. The chain recombines TRBV19 with TRBJ1-4, with D possibly matching TRBD1 (5 bases). The CDR3 has 17 residues. V lost 6 bases, J lost 4 bases, and 21 bases lay in between. In germline, CDR1 is LNHDA, CDR2 SQIVND (reference sequence). Variable domain in full (rest from reference TRBV19 and TRBJ1-4): DGGITQSPKYLFRKEGQNVTLSCEQNLNHDAMYWYRQDPGQGLRLIYYSQIVNDFQKGDIAEGYSVSREKKESFPLTVTSAQKNPTAFYLCASSEGTAFRYNEKLFFGSGTQLSVL.

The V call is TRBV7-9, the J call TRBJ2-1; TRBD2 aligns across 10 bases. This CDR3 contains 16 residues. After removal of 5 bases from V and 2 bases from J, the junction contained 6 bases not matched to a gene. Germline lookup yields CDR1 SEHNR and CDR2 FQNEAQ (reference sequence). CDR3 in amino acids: CASSRTLAGAYNEQFF. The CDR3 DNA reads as TGTGCCAGCAGCCGAACTCTAGCGGGGGCCTACAATGAGCAGTTCTTC. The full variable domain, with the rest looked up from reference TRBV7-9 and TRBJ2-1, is DTGVSQNPRHKITKRGQNVTFRCDPISEHNRLYWYRQTLGQGPEFLTYFQNEAQLEKSRLLSDRFSAERPKGSFSTLEIQRTEQGDSAMYLCASSRTLAGAYNEQFFGPGTRLTVL.

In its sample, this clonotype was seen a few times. The CDR3 DNA sequence: TGTGCCAGCAGTCCAAGACTAGCGGGAGCGACAGATACGCAGTATTTT. Translating it yields CASSPRLAGATDTQYF. This chain uses TRBV11-1 with TRBJ2-3; the match to TRBD2 covers 12 bases. Germline V lookup: CDR1 SGHAT, CDR2 FQDESV (reference sequence). Trimming removed 6 bases from V and 3 bases from J; junction bases left unmatched: 7. The CDR3 has 16 residues.

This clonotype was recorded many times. The CDR3 sequence: CSARDLQGNSPLHF. The CDR3 bases are TGCAGTGCTAGAGATCTCCAGGGAAATTCACCCCTCCACTTT. The chain links TRBV20-1 to TRBJ1-6; tentative D call: TRBD1 (5 bases). The CDR3 length is 14 residues. The germline CDR1 and CDR2 sequences are DFQATT and SNEGSKA (reference sequence). Trimming took off 0 bases at V and 7 bases at J, with 10 bases between the two ends.

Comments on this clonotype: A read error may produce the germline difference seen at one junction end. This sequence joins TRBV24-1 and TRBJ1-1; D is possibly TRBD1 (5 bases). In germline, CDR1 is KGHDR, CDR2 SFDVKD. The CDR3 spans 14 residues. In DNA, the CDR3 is TGTGCTACCAGTGAGGGACGCCGGGTCACTGAAGCTCTCTTT. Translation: CATSEGRRVTEALF.

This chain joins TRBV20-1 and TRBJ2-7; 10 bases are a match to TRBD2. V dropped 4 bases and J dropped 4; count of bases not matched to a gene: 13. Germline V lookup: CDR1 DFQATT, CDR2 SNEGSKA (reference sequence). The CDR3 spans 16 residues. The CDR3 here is CSATLPLAGVLYEQYF. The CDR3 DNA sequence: TGCAGTGCTACTTTACCCCTAGCGGGAGTGTTATACGAGCAGTACTTC.

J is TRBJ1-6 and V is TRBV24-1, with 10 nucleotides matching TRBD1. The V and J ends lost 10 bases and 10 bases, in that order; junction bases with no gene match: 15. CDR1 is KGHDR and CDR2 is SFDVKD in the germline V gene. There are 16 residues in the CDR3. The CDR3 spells CATQPTGQGKGSPLHF. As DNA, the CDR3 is TGTGCCACTCAGCCCACGGGACAGGGGAAAGGCTCACCCCTCCACTTT.

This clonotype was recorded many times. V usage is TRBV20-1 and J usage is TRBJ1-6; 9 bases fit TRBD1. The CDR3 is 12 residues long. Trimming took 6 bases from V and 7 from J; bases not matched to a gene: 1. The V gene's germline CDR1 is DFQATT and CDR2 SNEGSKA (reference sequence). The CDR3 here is CSAGTGNSPLHF. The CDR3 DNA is TGCAGTGCCGGGACAGGGAATTCACCCCTCCACTTT.

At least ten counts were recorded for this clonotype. CDR3 sequence (DNA): TGTGCCAGCAGTGACCGACAGGGCGGCAATCAGCCCCAGCATTTT. Protein: CASSDRQGGNQPQHF. The chain employs TRBV6-1 and TRBJ1-5, with 7 bases aligning to TRBD1. Germline CDR1 and CDR2: MNHNS and SASEGT. V gave up 3 bases and J gave up 2 bases; unmatched junction bases: 4. CDR3 size: 15 residues.

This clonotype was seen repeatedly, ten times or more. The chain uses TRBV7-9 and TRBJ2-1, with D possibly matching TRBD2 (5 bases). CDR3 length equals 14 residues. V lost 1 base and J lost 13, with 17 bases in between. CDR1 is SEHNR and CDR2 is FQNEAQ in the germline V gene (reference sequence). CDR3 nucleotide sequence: TGTGCCAGCAGCTTAGGTTATAGCGAGAGAATACAGTTCTTC. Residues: CASSLGYSERIQFF. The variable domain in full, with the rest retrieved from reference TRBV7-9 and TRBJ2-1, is DTGVSQNPRHKITKRGQNVTFRCDPISEHNRLYWYRQTLGQGPEFLTYFQNEAQLEKSRLLSDRFSAERPKGSFSTLEIQRTEQGDSAMYLCASSLGYSERIQFFGPGTRLTVL.

Written as DNA, the CDR3 is TGCAGCGTTCTTATGTCGCGCACATTAAACAATGAGCAGTTCTTC. Encoded protein: CSVLMSRTLNNEQFF. The rearrangement links TRBV29-1 to TRBJ2-1; D gene unclear. CDR1 is SQVTM, CDR2 ANQGSEA, per germline. The CDR3 has 15 amino acids. The V end lost 5 bases, the J end lost 5 bases, and 19 bases lay between the germline ends.

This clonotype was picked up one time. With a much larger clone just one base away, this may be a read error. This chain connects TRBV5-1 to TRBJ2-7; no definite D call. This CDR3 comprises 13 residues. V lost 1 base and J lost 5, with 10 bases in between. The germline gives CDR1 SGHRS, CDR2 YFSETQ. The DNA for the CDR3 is TGCGCCAGCAGCTTGCCTTCCGGAGACGAGCAGTACTTC. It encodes CASSLPSGDEQYF.

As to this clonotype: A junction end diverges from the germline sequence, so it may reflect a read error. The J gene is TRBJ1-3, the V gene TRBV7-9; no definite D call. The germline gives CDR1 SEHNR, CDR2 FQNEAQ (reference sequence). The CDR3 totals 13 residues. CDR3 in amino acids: CASSLLSGNTVYF. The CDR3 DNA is TGTGCCAGCAGCTTATTATCTGGAAACACCGTATATTTT.

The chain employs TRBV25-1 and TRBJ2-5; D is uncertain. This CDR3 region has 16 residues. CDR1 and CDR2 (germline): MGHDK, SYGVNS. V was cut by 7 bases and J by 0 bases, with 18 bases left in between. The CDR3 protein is CASTSLRLGNQETQYF. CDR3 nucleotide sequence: TGTGCCAGCACCTCACTTCGCCTAGGAAACCAAGAGACCCAGTACTTC.

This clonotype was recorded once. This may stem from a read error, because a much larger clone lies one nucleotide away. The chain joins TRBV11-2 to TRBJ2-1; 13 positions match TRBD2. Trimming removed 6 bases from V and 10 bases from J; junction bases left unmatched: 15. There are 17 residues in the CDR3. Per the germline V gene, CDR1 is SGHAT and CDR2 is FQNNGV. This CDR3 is CASSLLAGGPVAGEQFF. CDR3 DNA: TGTGCCAGCAGTTTACTAGCGGGAGGGCCCGTAGCCGGCGAGCAGTTCTTC.

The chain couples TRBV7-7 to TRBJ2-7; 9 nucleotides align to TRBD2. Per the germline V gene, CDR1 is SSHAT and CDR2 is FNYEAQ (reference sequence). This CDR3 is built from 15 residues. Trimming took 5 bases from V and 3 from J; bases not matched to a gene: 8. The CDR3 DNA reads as TGTGCCAGCAGCCAAGGCGCTAGCGGGAACTACGAGCAGTACTTC. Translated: CASSQGASGNYEQYF.

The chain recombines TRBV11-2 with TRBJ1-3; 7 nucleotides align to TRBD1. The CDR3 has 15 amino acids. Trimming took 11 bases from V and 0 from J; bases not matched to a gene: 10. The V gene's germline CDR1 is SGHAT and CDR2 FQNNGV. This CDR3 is CAWSNAGGSGNTIYF. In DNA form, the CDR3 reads TGTGCCTGGAGCAACGCAGGGGGCTCTGGAAACACCATATATTTT.

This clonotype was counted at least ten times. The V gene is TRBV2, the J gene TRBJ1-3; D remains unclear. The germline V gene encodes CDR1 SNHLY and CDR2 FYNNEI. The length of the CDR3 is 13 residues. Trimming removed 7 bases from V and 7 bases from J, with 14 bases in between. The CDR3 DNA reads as TGTGCCAGCAAAAGATCGGTCTTGAACACCATATATTTT. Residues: CASKRSVLNTIYF.

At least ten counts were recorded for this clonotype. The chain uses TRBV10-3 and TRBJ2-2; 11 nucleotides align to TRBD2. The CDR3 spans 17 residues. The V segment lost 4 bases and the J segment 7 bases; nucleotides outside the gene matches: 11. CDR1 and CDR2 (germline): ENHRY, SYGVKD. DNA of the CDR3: TGTGCCATCAGTGGGGCGTTTAGCGGGAGGGTCGGCGGGGAGCTGTTTTTT. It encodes CAISGAFSGRVGGELFF.

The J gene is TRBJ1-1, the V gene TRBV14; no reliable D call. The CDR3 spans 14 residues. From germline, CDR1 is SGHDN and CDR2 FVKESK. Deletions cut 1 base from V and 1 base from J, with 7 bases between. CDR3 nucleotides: TGTGCCAGCAGCCAAGGTCGGAAGAACACTGAAGCTTTCTTT. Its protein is CASSQGRKNTEAFF.

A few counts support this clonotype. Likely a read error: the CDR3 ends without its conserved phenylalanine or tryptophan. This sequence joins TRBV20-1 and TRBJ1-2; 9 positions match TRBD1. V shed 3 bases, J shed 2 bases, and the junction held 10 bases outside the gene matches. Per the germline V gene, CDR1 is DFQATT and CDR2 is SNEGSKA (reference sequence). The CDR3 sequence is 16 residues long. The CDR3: CSARRPRTGENYGYTL. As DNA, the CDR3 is TGCAGTGCTAGGAGACCCCGGACAGGGGAAAACTATGGCTACACCCTC.

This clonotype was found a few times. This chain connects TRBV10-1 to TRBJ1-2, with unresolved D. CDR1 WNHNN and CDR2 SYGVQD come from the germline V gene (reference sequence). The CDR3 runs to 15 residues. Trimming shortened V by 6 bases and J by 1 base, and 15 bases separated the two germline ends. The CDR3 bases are TGCGCCAGCAGAATCGTGTACAGAGTTAACTATGGCTACACCTTC. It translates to CASRIVYRVNYGYTF.